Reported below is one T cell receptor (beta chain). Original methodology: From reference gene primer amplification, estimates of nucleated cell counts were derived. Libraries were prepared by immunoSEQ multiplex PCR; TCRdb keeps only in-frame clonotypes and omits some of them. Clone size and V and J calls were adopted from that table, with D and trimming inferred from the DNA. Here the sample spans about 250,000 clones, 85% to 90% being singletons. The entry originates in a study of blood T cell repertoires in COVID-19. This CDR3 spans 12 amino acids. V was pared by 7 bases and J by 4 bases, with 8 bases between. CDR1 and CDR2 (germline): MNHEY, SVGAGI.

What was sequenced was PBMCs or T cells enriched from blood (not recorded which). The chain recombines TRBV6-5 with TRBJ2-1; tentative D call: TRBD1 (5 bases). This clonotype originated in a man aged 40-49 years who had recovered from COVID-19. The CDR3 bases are TGTGCCAGCACGGACAAATACAATGAGCAGTTCTTC. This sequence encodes CASTDKYNEQFF.